These 27 T cell receptor beta chains came from one sample sequenced in a study of control samples from healthy donors and cancer patients. The protocol was immunoSEQ multiplex PCR, while the TCRdb copy is restricted to in-frame clones and leaves out a portion. The profile covers tens of thousands of clones, with about 90% appearing a single time and 1.9% taken by the ten largest. The material sequenced was PBMCs. These receptors all stem from a woman in her sixties or seventies with head and neck cancer.

V usage is TRBV6-5 and J usage is TRBJ1-3; D not resolved. The CDR3 covers 13 residues. Germline lookup yields CDR1 MNHEY and CDR2 SVGAGI. Trimming took off 6 bases at V and 6 bases at J, with 12 bases between the two ends. The CDR3 loop is CASRTPTQNTIYF. The CDR3 DNA reads as TGTGCCAGCAGAACGCCGACCCAAAACACCATATATTTT.

This clone was detected a few times. CDR3 residues: CASSQVGQYNEQFF. The CDR3 coding sequence is TGTGCCAGCAGCCAAGTGGGACAGTACAATGAGCAGTTCTTC. The chain carries TRBV3-1 (or the pseudogene TRBV3-2) and TRBJ2-1; TRBD1 matches 7 bases. This CDR3 contains 14 residues. J was trimmed by 4 bases and V by 1 base; bases with no gene match: 1. Germline V gives CDR1 LGHDT, CDR2 YNNKEL (reference sequence).

The gene calls are TRBV10-3 and TRBJ1-2; D gene unclear. V was clipped by 10 bases and J by 0 bases, with 15 bases between them. This CDR3 spans 14 amino acids. Germline-derived CDR1 and CDR2 are ENHRY and SYGVKD. CDR3 coding DNA: TGTGCCACCTTCGAGGTCACTTCTAACTATGGCTACACCTTC. Its translation: CATFEVTSNYGYTF.

This chain joins TRBV6-2 or TRBV6-3 and TRBJ2-3; possible D gene TRBD2, 6 bases. Germline assignment: CDR1 MNHEY and CDR2 SVGEGT. This CDR3 has 16 amino acids. Trimming took off 6 bases at V and 0 bases at J, with 16 bases between the two ends. The CDR3 here is CASSDTRRGSTDTQYF. In nucleotides, the CDR3 is TGTGCCAGCAGCGACACTAGGCGGGGTAGCACAGATACGCAGTATTTT.

The chain employs TRBV30 and TRBJ1-2; weak D call: TRBD1 (5 bases). Trimming cost V 5 bases and J 3 bases, with 10 bases left between them. Germline CDR1 is GTSNPN and CDR2 is SVGIG (reference sequence). The CDR3 extends over 12 amino acids. Here the CDR3 reads CAWSGRYYGYTF. CDR3 bases: TGTGCCTGGTCGGGACGGTACTATGGCTACACCTTC.

V gene TRBV20-1 combines with J gene TRBJ1-4, with D possibly TRBD1 on 6 matching bases. The CDR3 totals 19 residues. Germline V gene sequence: CDR1 DFQATT, CDR2 SNEGSKA (reference sequence). The V and J ends lost 3 bases and 5 bases respectively, with 28 bases between them. The CDR3 here is CSASLRRRSSQGWNEKLFF. The CDR3 bases are TGCAGTGCTAGTCTGCGCCGACGGAGTTCACAGGGATGGAATGAAAAACTGTTTTTT.

The chain has TRBV5-1 and TRBJ1-6; D gene unclear. From germline, CDR1 is SGHRS and CDR2 YFSETQ. The CDR3 covers 16 residues. Trimming took off 2 bases at V and 0 bases at J, with 9 bases between the two ends. CDR3 amino acids: CASSFDRSSYNSPLHF. CDR3 nucleotides: TGCGCCAGCAGCTTCGACCGTAGCTCCTATAATTCACCCCTCCACTTT.

V gene TRBV21-1 combines with J gene TRBJ2-7; TRBD2 is the table's D call and was not checked against the DNA. TRBV21-1 is annotated as a pseudogene. The CDR3 has 14 residues. DNA for the CDR3: TGTGCCAGCGTACCGTTGGGCGGGAGTTACGAGCAGTACTTC. Translation: CASVPLGGSYEQYF.

The chain links TRBV11-2 to TRBJ1-5; D might be TRBD1 (6 bases). Germline lookup yields CDR1 SGHAT and CDR2 FQNNGV. The CDR3 has 16 residues. The germline V and J ends were trimmed by 6 bases and 0 bases, with 15 bases remaining between them. The CDR3 DNA reads TGTGCCAGCAGTTCAACAGGGCTGAATAGCAATCAGCCCCAGCATTTT. This encodes CASSSTGLNSNQPQHF.

V and J are TRBV7-2 and TRBJ2-2; D call uncertain. Germline V gives CDR1 SGHTA, CDR2 FQGNSA. The CDR3 is 12 residues long. V was shortened by 4 bases and J by 5 bases, with 5 bases between the two germline ends. The CDR3 nucleotides are TGTGCCAGCAGCTCGCGTACCGGGGAGCTGTTTTTT. Protein: CASSSRTGELFF.

This sequence joins TRBV6-2 or TRBV6-3 and TRBJ2-1; 8 bases are shared with TRBD2. The CDR3 runs to 16 residues. Germline-derived CDR1 and CDR2 are MNHEY and SVGEGT. The V and J ends lost 5 bases and 6 bases, in that order; junction bases with no gene match: 12. CDR3 sequence (DNA): TGTGCCAGCAGTGGAGGAGGGACTAGTTTTAGCAATGAGCAGTTCTTC. Its translation is CASSGGGTSFSNEQFF.

V usage is TRBV4-1 and J usage is TRBJ1-2, with D unresolved. The germline CDR1 and CDR2 sequences are MGHRA and YSYEKL. The V end lost 3 bases, the J end lost 0 bases, and 11 bases lay between the germline ends. The CDR3 is made up of 15 amino acids. Written as DNA, the CDR3 is TGCGCCAGCAGCCATAAGGACTCAGCTAACTATGGCTACACCTTC. It codes for CASSHKDSANYGYTF.

The J gene is TRBJ1-2, the V gene TRBV15; D not resolved. The CDR3 extends over 14 amino acids. V lost 5 bases to trimming and J lost 0 bases, with 10 bases between them. Looked up from germline, CDR1 is LNHNV and CDR2 is YYDKDF (reference sequence). The DNA for the CDR3 is TGTGCCACCAGCCCCAGCTACTCTAACTATGGCTACACCTTC. Amino acids: CATSPSYSNYGYTF.

CDR3 nucleotides: TGTGCCAGCAGCCCAAGAGAGAACCGGGACAACCAAGAGACCCAGTACTTC. Its translation is CASSPRENRDNQETQYF. This sequence joins TRBV5-7 and TRBJ2-7, with D possibly being TRBD1 (6 bases). The better agreement between TRBJ2-5 and the DNA end casts doubt on the J call. TRBV5-7 is recorded as an ORF, its role being uncertain. This CDR3 contains 17 residues.

This chain uses TRBV7-2 with TRBJ2-1; D is undetermined. The CDR3 consists of 13 residues. CDR1 and CDR2 from the germline V gene are SGHTA and FQGNSA. Trimming took off 1 base at V and 4 bases at J, with 5 bases between the two ends. The CDR3 region has the DNA TGTGCCAGCAGCTTAGGGCCTTACAATGAGCAGTTCTTC. This encodes CASSLGPYNEQFF.

V usage is TRBV28 and J usage is TRBJ1-5, with TRBD1 as a possible D gene (5 bases). Trimming removed 6 bases at V and 9 bases at J, with 15 bases between. This CDR3 region has 13 residues. The germline CDR1 and CDR2 sequences are MDHEN and SYDVKM. CDR3: CASRGRQIAPQHF. CDR3 bases: TGTGCCAGCAGGGGACGCCAAATCGCGCCCCAGCATTTT.

In nucleotides, the CDR3 is TGTGCCAGCAGCCCTCAACCTGGGACTGCCGAGCAGTACTTC. Encoded protein: CASSPQPGTAEQYF. The V and J genes are TRBV9 and TRBJ2-7, with D perhaps matching TRBD2 (6 bases). Trimming shortened V by 4 bases and J by 6 bases, and 17 bases separated the two germline ends. Germline CDR1 is SGDLS and CDR2 is YYNGEE. CDR3 length: 14 residues.

This chain uses TRBV5-6 with TRBJ2-7; 9 positions agree with TRBD2. The germline V gene encodes CDR1 SGHDT and CDR2 YYEEEE. CDR3 length equals 14 residues. V lost 5 bases to trimming and J lost 6 bases; unmatched junction nucleotides: 9. In DNA form, the CDR3 reads TGTGCCAGCAGGAAAGTAGCGGGAGCTGGCGAGCAGTACTTC. Encoded protein: CASRKVAGAGEQYF. The variable domain in full, with the rest retrieved from reference TRBV5-6 and TRBJ2-7, is DAGVTQSPTHLIKTRGQQVTLRCSPKSGHDTVSWYQQALGQGPQFIFQYYEEEERQRGNFPDRFSGHQFPNYSSELNVNALLLGDSALYLCASRKVAGAGEQYFGPGTRLTVT.

V is TRBV30 and J is TRBJ2-5; D tentatively fits TRBD1 or TRBD2 (6 bases each). The CDR3 is made up of 15 amino acids. Germline V lookup: CDR1 GTSNPN, CDR2 SVGIG (reference sequence). Trimming left V 1 base short and J 5 bases short, with 17 bases between. The CDR3 loop reads CAWSAVTGARETQYF. The DNA for the CDR3 is TGTGCCTGGAGTGCCGTGACGGGGGCAAGGGAGACCCAGTACTTC.

The rearrangement uses TRBV19 and TRBJ1-5; 7 nucleotides align to TRBD1. CDR1 is LNHDA, CDR2 SQIVND, per germline (reference sequence). V was clipped by 6 bases and J by 3 bases; unmatched bases: 8. The CDR3 totals 15 residues. Here the CDR3 reads CASSPTGDANQPQHF. In nucleotides, the CDR3 is TGTGCCAGTAGCCCTACAGGGGACGCCAATCAGCCCCAGCATTTT.

The V and J genes are TRBV28 and TRBJ1-3; D gene ambiguous. The CDR3 has 17 residues. The germline CDR1 and CDR2 sequences are MDHEN and SYDVKM. V lost 1 base and J 0 bases, leaving 13 bases between the germline ends. In DNA form, the CDR3 reads TGTGCCAGCAGTTTATTTTCCCGGACTAACTCTGGAAACACCATATATTTT. This translates into CASSLFSRTNSGNTIYF.

The chain links TRBV18 to TRBJ2-1; D gene ambiguous. V lost 1 base, J lost 8 bases, and 9 bases lay in between. This CDR3 spans 13 amino acids. In germline, CDR1 is KGHSH, CDR2 LQKENI. The CDR3 loop reads CASSPQGMDEQFF. CDR3 sequence (DNA): TGTGCCAGCTCACCACAAGGGATGGATGAGCAGTTCTTC.

The V gene is TRBV12-5, the J gene TRBJ2-5; D unresolved. Germline-derived CDR1 and CDR2 are LGHNT and FRNRAP. V lost 7 bases and J 4 bases, leaving 13 bases between the germline ends. This CDR3 spans 13 amino acids. The CDR3 coding sequence is TGTGCTAGTGCCGAATGGGCGGTAGAGACCCAGTACTTC. Translation: CASAEWAVETQYF.

The chain recombines TRBV7-9 with TRBJ2-1, with no clear D. Germline V gene sequence: CDR1 SEHNR, CDR2 FQNEAQ (reference sequence). V was trimmed by 5 bases and J by 10 bases, leaving 18 bases between them. The CDR3 covers 14 residues. The DNA of the CDR3 is TGTGCCAGCAGCCAATCGAAGCCCCACTTAGAGCAGTTCTTC. Translated, it gives CASSQSKPHLEQFF. The full variable domain, rest sourced from reference TRBV7-9 and TRBJ2-1, is DTGVSQNPRHKITKRGQNVTFRCDPISEHNRLYWYRQTLGQGPEFLTYFQNEAQLEKSRLLSDRFSAERPKGSFSTLEIQRTEQGDSAMYLCASSQSKPHLEQFFGPGTRLTVL.

The chain is built from TRBV6-5 and TRBJ2-2; D is unresolved. Germline CDR1 MNHEY, CDR2 SVGAGI. V lost 7 bases and J lost 1, with 4 bases in between. This CDR3 comprises 12 residues. This chain's CDR3 is CASTKNTGELFF. As DNA, the CDR3 is TGTGCCAGCACCAAGAACACCGGGGAGCTGTTTTTT.

The rearrangement uses TRBV25-1 and TRBJ2-1, with a weak D call TRBD1 (5 bases). Germline CDR1 and CDR2: MGHDK and SYGVNS. Trimming pared 7 bases from V and 2 bases from J, leaving 15 bases between. This CDR3 spans 15 amino acids. The CDR3 nucleotides read TGTGCCAGCACCCTAGGGGCTAGAGCCTACAATGAGCAGTTCTTC. This gives the protein CASTLGARAYNEQFF.

V is TRBV27 and J is TRBJ1-1; TRBD1 matches 8 bases. The V gene's germline CDR1 is MNHEY and CDR2 SMNVEV (reference sequence). CDR3 length: 13 amino acids. Losses at the gene ends were 2 bases for V and 11 bases for J; bases not matched to a gene: 7. The CDR3 DNA reads as TGTGCCAGCAGTTTACAGGGGGCGCGGTTTGCTTTCTTT. Translating gives CASSLQGARFAFF.